This TCR beta chain was observed in a study of T cell responses to AZD1222 COVID-19 vaccine. Study-wide results and limits: Sampled repertoires all dated from after the peak T cell response. White British ancestry dominated among donors, who included more females, and clonal diversity was possibly underestimated. Researchers report vaccine-associated CD4 TCRs spanning spike, with dominance at 160-218 and 743-854.

The V end lost 1 base, the J end lost 0 bases, and 4 bases lay between the germline ends. There are 13 residues in the CDR3. Per the germline V gene, CDR1 is SGHTA and CDR2 is FQGNSA. This table comes from immunoSEQ multiplex PCR, and its TCRdb copy is limited to in-frame clones, with some not included. The sample holds approximately 180,000 clones, around 92% seen once. A note on this clone: The antigen is not known.

The specimen was peripheral blood, collected on day 0 of AZD1222 vaccination. The clonotype originates from an adult in good health. The V and J genes are TRBV7-2 and TRBJ2-7, with unresolved D. The CDR3 DNA is TGTGCCAGCAGCTTAGACTACTCCTACGAGCAGTACTTC. Protein product: CASSLDYSYEQYF.